The present TCR beta chain was sequenced within a study of shared clonotypes between healthy human individuals. The CDR3 runs 15 residues. Germline V gives CDR1 SGHDT, CDR2 YYEEEE. V lost 2 bases and J lost 7; bases outside the gene matches: 10. Every unsorted PBMC PCR replicate was loaded with 250 to 300 ng DNA, roughly 30,000 T cell genomes. Sequencing was performed with immunoSEQ multiplex PCR; in TCRdb, only in-frame clones are kept and a portion is missing. The table includes hundreds of thousands of clones, roughly 83% detected once. The sequenced sample was PBMCs. The J gene is TRBJ2-3, the V gene TRBV5-6; 7 bases agree with TRBD1. The TCR comes from a woman in her 40s in good health. Some clones in this sample may be carry-over from other donors' samples. The DNA for the CDR3 is TGTGCCAGCAGCTTCCGACAGGGTGGGACCTATACGCAGTATTTT. The encoded protein is CASSFRQGGTYTQYF.